Listed below are T cell receptor beta chains from one sample, sequenced in a study of T-cell reconstitution after alpha-beta-depleted transplantation in children. Each CDR3 protein gets one entry after TCRdb re-called the PCR reads with MiXCR. The table shows roughly 100,000 distinct CDR3 sequences, with around 5.9% occurring only once. The sample here was PBMCs, mostly from graft donor cells, taken 60 days after TCRalphabeta/CD19-depleted stem cell transplant. The receptors were gathered from a female patient between 2 and 15 years old who had a stem cell transplant for Fanconi anemia, so the T cells may come from the graft donor. CDR3s include the opening cysteine and the closing phenylalanine or tryptophan. Each record gives: clone size, D gene, J gene, V gene, CDR3 DNA, CDR3 protein. The D gene is left open where the match is weak. Clone size appears in some rows only: once, few, many, or a class for an expanded clone.

few	-	TRBJ2-3	TRBV4-2	TGTGCCAGCAGCCTCCAGACCACAGATACGCAGTATTTT	CASSLQTTDTQYF
many	-	TRBJ1-2	TRBV12-3/TRBV12-4	TGTGCCAGCAGTTTAGTGGGCTATGGCTACACCTTC	CASSLVGYGYTF
-	TRBD1	TRBJ2-7	TRBV2	TGTGCCAGCAGTGAAGATAGGGACAGGGTGACCTACGAGCAGTACTTC	CASSEDRDRVTYEQYF
-	-	TRBJ1-5	TRBV20-1	TGCAGTGCTAGCGAGGGGCCCAATCAGCCCCAGCATTTT	CSASEGPNQPQHF
few	-	TRBJ1-4	TRBV7-9	TGTGCCAGCAGCTTAGTCTTTGGGGCCGGCGATGAAAAACTGTTTTTT	CASSLVFGAGDEKLFF
many	-	TRBJ2-1	TRBV12-3/TRBV12-4	TGTGCCAGCAGTTTTAACCCTATCAGCTCCTACAATGAGCAGTTCTTC	CASSFNPISSYNEQFF
many	TRBD2	TRBJ2-5	TRBV6-2/TRBV6-3	TGTGCCAGCAGTTACTCGAGGCTAGCGGTACCTCGGGAGACCCAGTACTTC	CASSYSRLAVPRETQYF
many	TRBD2	TRBJ2-1	TRBV6-2/TRBV6-3	TGTGCCAGCAGCCCGACTAGCATCTCCTACAATGAGCAGTTCTTC	CASSPTSISYNEQFF
many	-	TRBJ2-1	TRBV20-1	TGCAGTGCTAGAGAGTACAATGAGCAGTTCTTC	CSAREYNEQFF
few	TRBD2	TRBJ2-5	TRBV3-1	TGTGCCAGCAGCCAGGACGGACTCCTCGGGGGGTTCTTC	CASSQDGLLGGFF
many	-	TRBJ2-7	TRBV11-2	TGTGCCAGCAGCTTTCGGGGTTTGGGGGGCGAGCAGTACTTC	CASSFRGLGGEQYF
-	TRBD1	TRBJ1-5	TRBV20-1	TGCAGTACAACAAGGACAGGATCGATCAATCAGCCCCAGCATTTT	CSTTRTGSINQPQHF
many	TRBD1	TRBJ1-1	TRBV15	TGTGCCACCAGCAGCGTCCGGGACAGGGTCGCTGAAGCTTTCTTT	CATSSVRDRVAEAFF
many	TRBD2	TRBJ2-3	TRBV12-3/TRBV12-4	TGTGCCAGCAGTTGGGACTACCACACAGATACGCAGTATTTT	CASSWDYHTDTQYF
many	TRBD1	TRBJ2-1	TRBV6-5	TGTGCCAGCAGTTATGGGGACAGCTACAATGAGCAGTTCTTC	CASSYGDSYNEQFF
many	-	TRBJ2-1	TRBV9	TGTGCCAGCAGCCCCCACTCCGGACTGCCGACCAATGAGCAGTTCTTC	CASSPHSGLPTNEQFF
few	-	TRBJ2-5	TRBV7-7	TGTGCCAGCAGCCAATGGGCCTCTACTTGGGAGACCCAGTACTTC	CASSQWASTWETQYF
many	-	TRBJ2-3	TRBV7-6	TGTGCCAGCAGCTTAGCCAGGACGCGGAACACAGATACGCAGTATTTT	CASSLARTRNTDTQYF
-	-	TRBJ2-3	TRBV15	TGTGCCACCAGCGGCTACGGGGAGAGGACAGATACGCAGTATTTT	CATSGYGERTDTQYF
many	TRBD1	TRBJ2-3	TRBV7-2	TGTGCCAGCAGCTTAGTTGGGACAGGGGGCGCGAATACGCAGTATTTT	CASSLVGTGGANTQYF
many	-	TRBJ2-5	TRBV5-1	TGCGCCAGCAGCCCCTGGGCGAGACACCAAGAGACCCAGTACTTC	CASSPWARHQETQYF
many	-	TRBJ1-2	TRBV2	TGTGCCAGCATCAAGGTTTATGGCTACACCTTC	CASIKVYGYTF
many	-	TRBJ2-7	TRBV7-2	TGTGCCAGCAGCAGCTGGAGGAGCGGAGACTACGAGCAGTACTTC	CASSSWRSGDYEQYF
many	TRBD2	TRBJ2-4	TRBV20-1	TGCAGTGCTAGAGGACTAGCGGGATCCCTCGCCAAAAACATTCAGTACTTC	CSARGLAGSLAKNIQYF
-	-	TRBJ2-1	TRBV5-4	TGTGCCAGCAGCTTCATAGGGAAGGGTGAGCAGTTCTTC	CASSFIGKGEQFF
few	TRBD2	TRBJ2-3	TRBV5-1	TGCGCCAGCAGCTTGGGGCCCGGGACTAGCGAAGATACGCAGTATTTT	CASSLGPGTSEDTQYF
-	-	TRBJ1-2	TRBV20-1	TGCAGTGCTAGTGTGGGTAGTTGGGGAGGCTACACCTTC	CSASVGSWGGYTF
-	TRBD1	TRBJ2-2	TRBV7-3	TGTGCCAGCAGCTTACAGAGTTTCGGACAGGCACCGAACACCGGGGAGCTGTTTTTT	CASSLQSFGQAPNTGELFF
-	TRBD2	TRBJ2-1	TRBV28	TGTGCCAGCCGAAGCGGGGGACCCTACAATGAGCAGTTCTTC	CASRSGGPYNEQFF
few	-	TRBJ2-6	TRBV20-1	TGCAGTGCTAGTCCGGGCGTCTCTGGGGCCAACGTCCTGACTTTC	CSASPGVSGANVLTF
many	-	TRBJ2-3	TRBV5-1	TGCGCCAGCAGCTTGGCCCTGTTCTCGTCGGATACGCAGTATTTT	CASSLALFSSDTQYF
many	-	TRBJ2-2	TRBV11-2	TGTGCCAGCAGCTTTTCCGGTCCCGGGGAGCTGTTTTTT	CASSFSGPGELFF
-	TRBD2	TRBJ2-2	TRBV10-3	TGTGCCGGGTCTGGGGGGGATGGAACCGGGGAGCTGTTTTTT	CAGSGGDGTGELFF
many	-	TRBJ2-4	TRBV27	TGTGCCAGCAGTTTCGGCAGCCTCATAGCCAAAAACATTCAGTACTTC	CASSFGSLIAKNIQYF
many	-	TRBJ2-7	TRBV27	TGTGCCAGCAGACGTAACAGGGATGCCTACGAGCAGTACTTC	CASRRNRDAYEQYF
many	-	TRBJ2-3	TRBV28	TGTGCCAGCAGTTTCACCTTGGGGGCGGGGAGTCCCACAGATACGCAGTATTTT	CASSFTLGAGSPTDTQYF
many	TRBD2	TRBJ2-1	TRBV6-2/TRBV6-3	TGTGCCAGCACCATTACTAGCGGGCCCAGCTCCTACAATGAGCAGTTCTTC	CASTITSGPSSYNEQFF
many	-	TRBJ1-1	TRBV5-1	TGCGCCAGCAGCCGTTCGTTGGGGTTGAACACTGAAGCTTTCTTT	CASSRSLGLNTEAFF
many	TRBD1	TRBJ1-1	TRBV18	TGTGCCAGCCGGACAGGTCAGAACACTGAAGCTTTCTTT	CASRTGQNTEAFF
many	TRBD1	TRBJ2-7	TRBV6-5	TGTGCCAGCAGTTACTCGGGGACAGTCCTTTCCTACGAGCAGTACTTC	CASSYSGTVLSYEQYF
-	-	TRBJ2-7	TRBV11-2	TGTGCCAGCAGCTTAGAAGCGTCCTGGGCCTACGAGCAGTACTTC	CASSLEASWAYEQYF
many	TRBD2	TRBJ2-2	TRBV20-1	TGCAGTGCGCGTGGAAAAGGACTAGCGGACACCGGGGAGCTGTTTTTT	CSARGKGLADTGELFF
-	TRBD2	TRBJ2-7	TRBV20-1	TGCAGTGCTAGACCAGCGGGACTCTACGAGCAGTACTTC	CSARPAGLYEQYF
few	-	TRBJ2-1	TRBV20-1	TGCAGTGCTAGAACAGGGAACTCCTACAATGAGCAGTTCTTC	CSARTGNSYNEQFF
few	TRBD1	TRBJ1-5	TRBV12-3/TRBV12-4	TGTGCCAGCAGTTTCGAGACAGGGGGTAATCAGCCCCAGCATTTT	CASSFETGGNQPQHF
many	-	TRBJ2-5	TRBV28	TGTGCCAGCATCCCAGGGCCCCAGTTTGAGACCCAGTACTTC	CASIPGPQFETQYF
-	-	TRBJ1-2	TRBV24-1	TGTGCCACCAGTGACGGGCCGGGTTCGGATGGCTACACCTTC	CATSDGPGSDGYTF
-	-	TRBJ2-5	TRBV7-2	TGTGCCAGCAGCTTATCGTTGGGTGAGACCCAGTACTTC	CASSLSLGETQYF
many	-	TRBJ2-3	TRBV5-1	TGCGCCAGCAGCTTCGGAACAGATACGCAGTATTTT	CASSFGTDTQYF
many	TRBD2	TRBJ2-7	TRBV4-2	TGTGCCAGCAGCCAAGAGGGTAGCGGGGTATCCTACGAGCAGTACTTC	CASSQEGSGVSYEQYF
-	-	TRBJ2-6	TRBV7-3	TGTGCCAGCAGCTTAACTCCCAGGGCGGGAGGGGCCAACGTCCTGACTTTC	CASSLTPRAGGANVLTF
many	-	TRBJ2-1	TRBV28	TGTGCCAGCACAGGCACCTACAATGAGCAGTTCTTC	CASTGTYNEQFF
many	-	TRBJ1-3	TRBV29-1	TGCAGCGTTGAAGACGAAGGCGCGGAGGGAAACACCATATATTTT	CSVEDEGAEGNTIYF
-	-	TRBJ2-7	TRBV4-1	TGCGCCAGCAGCCAAGCCGGGACTCCCACCTACGAGCAGTACTTC	CASSQAGTPTYEQYF
few	TRBD2	TRBJ2-3	TRBV20-1	TGCAGTGCTCGGACTAGCGGGGGGCGTAGCACAGATACGCAGTATTTT	CSARTSGGRSTDTQYF